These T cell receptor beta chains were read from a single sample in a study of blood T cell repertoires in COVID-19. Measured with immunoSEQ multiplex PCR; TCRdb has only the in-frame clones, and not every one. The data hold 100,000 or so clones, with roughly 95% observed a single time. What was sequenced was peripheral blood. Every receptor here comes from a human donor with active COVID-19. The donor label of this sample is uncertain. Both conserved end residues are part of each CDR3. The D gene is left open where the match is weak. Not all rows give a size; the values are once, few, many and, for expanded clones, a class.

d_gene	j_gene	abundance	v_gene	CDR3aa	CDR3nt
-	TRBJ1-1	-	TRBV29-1	CSVGGSTEAFF	TGCAGCGTTGGCGGGTCCACTGAAGCTTTCTTT
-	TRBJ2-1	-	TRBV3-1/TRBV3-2	CASSHPPDFEQFF	TGTGCCAGCAGCCACCCCCCAGACTTTGAGCAGTTCTTC
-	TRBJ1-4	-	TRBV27	CASSLARATNEKLFF	TGTGCCAGCAGTTTGGCCCGTGCAACTAATGAAAAACTGTTTTTT
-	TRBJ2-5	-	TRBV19	CASSIGTTGGTFSRETQYF	TGTGCCAGTAGTATAGGGACGACCGGAGGGACTTTCTCGCGGGAGACCCAGTACTTC
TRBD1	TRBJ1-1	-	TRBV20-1	CSAPGTEEAFF	TGCAGTGCTCCCGGGACAGAAGAAGCTTTCTTT
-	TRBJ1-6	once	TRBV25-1	CASSAIGSNSPLHF	TGTGCCAGCAGTGCCATCGGGTCCAATTCACCCCTCCACTTT
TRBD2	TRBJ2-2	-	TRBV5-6	CASSLELAGPGELFF	TGTGCCAGCAGCTTGGAACTAGCGGGGCCCGGGGAGCTGTTTTTT
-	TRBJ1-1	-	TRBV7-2	CASSLRGINTEAFF	TGTGCCAGCAGCTTACGGGGGATAAACACTGAAGCTTTCTTT
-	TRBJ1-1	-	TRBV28	CASSLPRRVSTPENTEAFF	TGTGCCAGCAGTTTGCCCCGAAGAGTTAGCACCCCGGAGAACACTGAAGCTTTCTTT
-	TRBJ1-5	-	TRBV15	CATSATRGLVQPQHF	TGTGCCACCAGCGCTACGCGGGGTTTGGTGCAGCCCCAGCATTTT
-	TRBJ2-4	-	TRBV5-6	CASSGHPSENIQYF	TGTGCCAGCAGCGGGCACCCTTCGGAAAACATTCAGTACTTC
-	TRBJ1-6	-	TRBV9	CASSHGGGENSPLHF	TGTGCCAGCAGCCACGGCGGGGGAGAGAATTCACCCCTCCACTTT
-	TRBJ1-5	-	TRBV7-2	CASSPRTDQPQHF	TGTGCCAGCAGCCCACGAACAGATCAGCCCCAGCATTTT
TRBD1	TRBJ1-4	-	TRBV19	CASSIIGTGGNEKLFF	TGTGCCAGTAGTATAATCGGGACAGGGGGCAATGAAAAACTGTTTTTT
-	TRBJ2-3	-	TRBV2	CASRTGASTDTQYF	TGTGCCAGCAGGACCGGAGCTAGCACAGATACGCAGTATTTT
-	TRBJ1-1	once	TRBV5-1	CASSPQMNTEAFF	TGCGCCAGCAGCCCCCAGATGAACACTGAAGCTTTCTTT
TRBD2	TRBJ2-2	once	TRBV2	CAGQTSGRTGELFF	TGTGCCGGACAAACTAGCGGGAGAACCGGGGAGCTGTTTTTT
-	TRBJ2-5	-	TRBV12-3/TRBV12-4	CASSLDFSGTQYF	TGTGCCAGCAGTTTGGACTTTTCAGGGACCCAGTACTTC
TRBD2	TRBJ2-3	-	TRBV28	CASSNIRTSGQTDTQYF	TGTGCCAGCAGTAATATTCGGACTAGCGGGCAGACAGATACGCAGTATTTT
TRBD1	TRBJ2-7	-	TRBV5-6	CASSGSDREFPYEQYF	TGTGCCAGCAGCGGGTCGGACAGGGAATTTCCGTACGAGCAGTACTTC
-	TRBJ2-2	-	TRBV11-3	CASSLGRGGELFF	TGTGCCAGCAGCTTAGGTCGGGGCGGGGAGCTGTTTTTT
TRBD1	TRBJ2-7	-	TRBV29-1	CSVARNDRGFEQYF	TGCAGCGTTGCTCGGAACGACAGGGGGTTTGAGCAGTACTTC
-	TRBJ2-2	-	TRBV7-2	CASSPWGQEVYTGELFF	TGTGCCAGCAGCCCCTGGGGCCAAGAAGTATACACCGGGGAGCTGTTTTTT
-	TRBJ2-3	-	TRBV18	CASSLPRTGTPTDTQYF	TGTGCCAGCTCACTTCCGCGAACCGGGACACCCACAGATACGCAGTATTTT
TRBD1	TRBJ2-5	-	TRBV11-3	CASSPRGIAPSQETQYF	TGTGCCAGCAGCCCCAGGGGGATAGCCCCCTCTCAAGAGACCCAGTACTTC
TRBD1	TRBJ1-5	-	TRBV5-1	CASREGAGGRPQHF	TGCGCCAGCAGAGAAGGGGCAGGGGGCAGGCCCCAGCATTTT
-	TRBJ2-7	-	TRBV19	CASSIRTVSYEQYF	TGTGCCAGTAGCATAAGGACAGTTTCCTACGAGCAGTACTTC
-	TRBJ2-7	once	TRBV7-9	CASSFSDRAGSEQYF	TGTGCCAGCAGCTTCTCGGACCGGGCGGGATCCGAGCAGTACTTC
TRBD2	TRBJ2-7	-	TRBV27	CASTSLASGRREQYF	TGTGCCAGCACTTCTCTGGCTAGCGGGAGGCGCGAGCAGTACTTC
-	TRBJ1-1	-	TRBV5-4	CASSRVNTEAFF	TGTGCCAGCAGCCGCGTGAACACTGAAGCTTTCTTT
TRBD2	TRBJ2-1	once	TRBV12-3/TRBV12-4	CASSSGLAFEQFF	TGTGCCAGCAGTTCGGGACTAGCGTTTGAGCAGTTCTTC
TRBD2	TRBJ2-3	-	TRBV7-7	CASSTGGVTDTQYF	TGTGCCAGCAGCACCGGGGGGGTCACAGATACGCAGTATTTT
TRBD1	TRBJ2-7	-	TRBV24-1	CATSETGTGGEQYF	TGTGCCACCAGTGAGACCGGGACAGGGGGCGAGCAGTACTTC
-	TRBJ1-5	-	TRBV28	CASSLRGRWESDAYRNQPQHF	TGTGCCAGCAGTTTACGAGGAAGATGGGAGAGCGACGCTTATCGCAATCAGCCCCAGCATTTT
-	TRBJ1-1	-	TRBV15	CATSRDSTEAFF	TGTGCCACCAGCAGAGACTCCACTGAAGCTTTCTTT
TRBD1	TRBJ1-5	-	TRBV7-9	CASSSRTGGAQHF	TGTGCCAGCAGCTCCCGGACAGGCGGGGCCCAGCATTTT
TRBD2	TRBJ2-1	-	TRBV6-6	CASSYSWLAGDNEQFF	TGTGCCAGCAGTTACTCGTGGCTAGCGGGAGACAATGAGCAGTTCTTC
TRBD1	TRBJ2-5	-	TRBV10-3	CAISENPGTGRTETQYF	TGTGCCATCAGCGAAAATCCCGGGACAGGGAGGACAGAGACCCAGTACTTC
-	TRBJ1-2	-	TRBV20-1	CSASGRGKAYGYTF	TGCAGTGCGAGTGGTCGGGGAAAGGCCTATGGCTACACCTTC
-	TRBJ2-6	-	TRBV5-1	CASSSTGANVLTF	TGCGCCAGCAGCTCAACTGGGGCCAACGTCCTGACTTTC
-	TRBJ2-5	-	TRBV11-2	CASSRDFQETQYF	TGTGCCAGCAGTCGGGACTTCCAAGAGACCCAGTACTTC
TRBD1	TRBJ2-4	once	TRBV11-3	CASSPGTGGIAKNIQYF	TGTGCCAGCAGCCCCGGGACAGGGGGCATAGCCAAAAACATTCAGTACTTC
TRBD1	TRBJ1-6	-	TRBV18	CASSPTGTGNSPLHF	TGTGCCAGCTCACCAACTGGGACAGGGAATTCACCCCTCCACTTT
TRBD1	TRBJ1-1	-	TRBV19	CASSHTGVDTEAFF	TGTGCCAGTAGCCACACAGGGGTGGACACTGAAGCTTTCTTT
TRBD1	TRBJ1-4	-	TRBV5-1	CASSEGQFNEKLFF	TGCGCCAGCAGCGAGGGACAGTTTAATGAAAAACTGTTTTTT
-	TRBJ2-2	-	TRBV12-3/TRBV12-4	CASSRGNTGELFF	TGTGCCAGCAGTAGGGGGAACACCGGGGAGCTGTTTTTT
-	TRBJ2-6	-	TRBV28	CASSPIHGREITSGANVLTF	TGTGCCAGCAGTCCAATCCATGGCAGGGAAATAACGTCTGGGGCCAACGTCCTGACTTTC
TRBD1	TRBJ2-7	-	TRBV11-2	CASSRTGTFYEQYF	TGTGCCAGCAGCCGGACAGGGACGTTCTACGAGCAGTACTTC
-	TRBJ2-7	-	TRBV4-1	CASSLDRPYEQYF	TGCGCCAGCAGCCTCGACAGACCATACGAGCAGTACTTC
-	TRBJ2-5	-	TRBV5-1	CASSYPRETQYF	TGCGCCAGCAGCTACCCCAGAGAGACCCAGTACTTC
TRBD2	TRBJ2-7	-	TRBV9	CASSVEIAGGPYEQYF	TGTGCCAGCAGCGTAGAGATAGCGGGAGGGCCGTACGAGCAGTACTTC
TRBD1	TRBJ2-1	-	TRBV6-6	CASFGTGTYNEQFF	TGTGCCAGCTTCGGGACAGGAACCTACAATGAGCAGTTCTTC
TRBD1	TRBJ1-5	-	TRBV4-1	CASSQDFTGQSNQPQHF	TGCGCCAGCAGCCAAGATTTTACGGGACAGAGCAATCAGCCCCAGCATTTT
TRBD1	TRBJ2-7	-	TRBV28	CASTFRDRGSRLFHEQYF	TGTGCCAGCACCTTCAGGGACAGGGGGTCTAGATTGTTCCACGAGCAGTACTTC
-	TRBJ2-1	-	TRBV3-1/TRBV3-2	CASSSQARLAYNEQFF	TGTGCCAGCAGCTCCCAGGCCCGCCTGGCCTACAATGAGCAGTTCTTC